This T cell receptor beta chain was sequenced for a study of blood T cell repertoires in COVID-19 (dated by TCRdb to 2018 to 2021). General notes on the study: The collaborator samples originated in the United States, Italy and Spain and spanned the acute and convalescent phases of COVID-19. The prospective study material was composed of cDNA or gDNA derived from T cells, B-cell-depleted T cells, or PBMCs. Subjects who had been exposed to COVID-19, were actively infected with it, or had recovered from it provided the deeply sampled blood TCRbeta repertoires that made up the dataset. The repertoires were released in a freely available public database intended as a resource for research on the immune response to SARS-CoV-2. Samples came from the ongoing ImmuneRACE study (first 160 participants) plus 1,254 subjects from 6 global collaborators. The sample metadata nearly always contained a de-identified subject ID, COVID-19 status, age in years and sex. Where available, HLA class I and class II types were obtained from metadata supplied by the sample provider rather than from assay-based typing.

A second Seattle source provided samples from volunteer blood donors who had recovered from COVID-19. Each collaborating institution followed its own protocols to collect whole blood in K2EDTA tubes. For TCRbeta analysis, collaborator samples were shipped as frozen whole blood, as isolated PBMCs, or as DNA extracted from either sample type. CDR1 SNHLY and CDR2 FYNNEI are derived from the germline V gene. The CDR3 numbers 15 residues from cysteine through phenylalanine. The CDR3 DNA has 45 bases and is translated from base 1. Germline trimming: 5 bases from V, 8 bases from J; junction bases outside gene matches: 14. This clone has more than one count but fewer than ten. Its antigen remains undetermined. Base qualities are not recorded, but no much larger clone differs from it by a single base. Here is what the overall study found, with its caveats: The quantity of clinical and demographic metadata differed by source and by participant and was supplied without curation.

The immunoSEQ Assay, a bias-controlled multiplex PCR, was used to amplify TCRbeta CDR3 regions from genomic DNA. The study's processing was this. The number of nucleated cells in each sample was estimated from the amplification of reference gene primers within the assay. Sequence reads were collapsed and filtered to measure the absolute abundance of every unique TCRbeta CDR3 rearrangement. For each sample, productive Simpson clonality was calculated as the square root of Simpson's diversity index across productive rearrangements. Here the immuneACCESS table is served through TCRdb, limited to in-frame sequences with V and J called. Missing clones are a known gap in these copies; in checked studies unresolved V genes cover under half, and the rest lacks a known reason. V and J calls and clone size are as listed in that table; D and trimming were resolved from the DNA. Within this sample are about 260,000 clones, with about nine tenths of them counted one time only. Of the sample, about 2.2% falls within the top ten clones.

The sample was peripheral blood. The TCR sequence derives from a woman aged 45-59 years who had recovered from COVID-19. The sequence links TRBV2 to TRBJ1-2; 7 junctional bases match TRBD1. The DNA is TGTGCCAGCAGTAAAAGGGACAGCCCAACCCAAGGCTACACCTTC. Its coded protein is CASSKRDSPTQGYTF.